The TCR beta chain under discussion was sequenced for a study of T-cell memory formation after mild COVID-19. Whole-study results and caveats: Day 15 to 85 contractors were CD4/CD8 balanced; later expanders leaned CD4+.

TCRdb fed the 5' RACE reads into MiXCR, producing one record per CDR3 protein. The sample has more than 300,000 distinct CDR3 sequences; under 25% are singletons. This clonotype was counted only a few times. Its antigen is undetermined. This receptor was taken from a man aged 18 to 29 who had mild COVID-19 (a few samples of this study predate the infection). Cell type and time point are not known. The sample comprised PBMCs or a T cell subset sorted from them (not recorded which).

CDR3 sequence reads: CASCQGVNTEAFF. The CDR3 DNA sequence: TGTGCCAGCTGCCAGGGGGTGAACACTGAAGCTTTCTTT. The chain joins TRBV2 to TRBJ1-1; 7 positions agree with TRBD1. The CDR3 spans 13 residues. Trimming removed 8 bases from V and 0 bases from J; junction bases left unmatched: 3. From germline, CDR1 is SNHLY and CDR2 FYNNEI.